Below, one T cell receptor (beta chain) is given with its context. Antigen specificity is unknown. A much larger clonotype is one base distant, so this may be a read error. Trimming stripped 4 bases from V and 10 bases from J, with 11 bases between. The CDR3 covers 12 residues. Germline-derived CDR1 and CDR2 are ENHRY and SYGVKD. TCRdb passed the RT-PCR reads through MiXCR, listing each CDR3 protein once. The sample includes about 500,000 distinct CDR3 sequences, 15% to 20% of them seen just once. This sample is drawn from a study of response to subunit inactivated influenza vaccine. Study results and limitations: The authors put forward the suggestion that each seasonal influenza vaccination may bring in only a limited number of new T cells.

The sample here was CD4+ T cells sorted from PBMCs, taken approximately 25 months after vaccination. The chain carries TRBV10-3 and TRBJ2-1; TRBD2 is a possible D gene (5 bases). The clonotype originates from a man between 50 and 75 years old who received an inactivated influenza vaccine. CDR3 in amino acids: CAISVAGKEQFF. CDR3 coding DNA: TGTGCCATCAGTGTGGCGGGTAAAGAGCAGTTCTTC.